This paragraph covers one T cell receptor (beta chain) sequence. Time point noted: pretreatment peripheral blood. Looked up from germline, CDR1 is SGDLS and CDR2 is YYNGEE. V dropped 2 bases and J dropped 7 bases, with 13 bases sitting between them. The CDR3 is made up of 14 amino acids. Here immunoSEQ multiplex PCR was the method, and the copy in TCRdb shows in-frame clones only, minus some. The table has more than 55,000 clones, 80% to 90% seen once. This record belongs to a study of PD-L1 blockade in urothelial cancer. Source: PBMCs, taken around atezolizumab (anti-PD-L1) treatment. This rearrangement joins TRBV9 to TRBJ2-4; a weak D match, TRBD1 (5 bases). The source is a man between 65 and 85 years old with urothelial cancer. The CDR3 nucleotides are TGTGCCAGCAGCGTGGGGCTCCTGGGGAACATTCAGTACTTC. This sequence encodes CASSVGLLGNIQYF.